This TCR beta chain was identified during a study of beta chain features in type 1 diabetes. In total, each donor contributed a single heparinised blood draw that averaged approximately 0.12 L. Over 95% purity was reached by all sorted populations. Study-wide points: VDJ junctions in type 1 diabetes patients carried more deletions and fewer insertions.

The CDR3 is made up of 14 amino acids. The V and J ends lost 7 bases and 5 bases, in that order; junction bases with no gene match: 7. Germline V gene sequence: CDR1 SNHLY, CDR2 FYNNEI. Expressed TCRB transcripts got sequenced, as all isolated RNA was reverse transcribed. TCRdb's table, derived via immunoSEQ multiplex PCR, lists solely in-frame clones and lacks some. Of a few hundred thousand clones listed, approximately 13% are singletons. Notes on this clone: Its antigen is not known.

The receptor was isolated from a man aged 30 to 39 in good health. The sample consisted of naive CD4+ T cells from blood. V is TRBV2 and J is TRBJ2-2; 7 bases match TRBD1. CDR3 in amino acids: CASTVGRGTGELFF. The CDR3 coding sequence is TGTGCCAGCACTGTTGGCAGGGGGACCGGGGAGCTGTTTTTT.